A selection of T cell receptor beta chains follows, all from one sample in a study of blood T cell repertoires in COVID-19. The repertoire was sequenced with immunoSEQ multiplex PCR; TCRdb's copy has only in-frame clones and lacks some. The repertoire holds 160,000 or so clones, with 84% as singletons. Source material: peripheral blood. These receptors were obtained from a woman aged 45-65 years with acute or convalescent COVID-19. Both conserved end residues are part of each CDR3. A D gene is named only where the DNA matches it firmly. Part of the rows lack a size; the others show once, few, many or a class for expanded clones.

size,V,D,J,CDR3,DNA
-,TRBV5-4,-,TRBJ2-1,CASSLEGEGYNEQFF,TGTGCCAGCAGCTTGGAGGGGGAAGGGTACAATGAGCAGTTCTTC
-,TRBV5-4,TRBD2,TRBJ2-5,CASSLDSGRRETQYF,TGTGCCAGCAGCTTGGATAGCGGGAGGCGGGAGACCCAGTACTTC
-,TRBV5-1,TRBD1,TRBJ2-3,CASSWGRTGDTQYF,TGCGCCAGCAGCTGGGGAAGGACAGGAGATACGCAGTATTTT
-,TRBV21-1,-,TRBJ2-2,CASSHPMEAGANTGELFF,TGTGCCAGCAGCCACCCGATGGAAGCGGGGGCCAACACCGGGGAGCTGTTTTTT
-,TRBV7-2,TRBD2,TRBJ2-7,CASSSRLAGAHEQYF,TGTGCCAGCAGCTCGAGACTAGCGGGAGCCCACGAGCAGTACTTC
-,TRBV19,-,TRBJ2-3,CASSPRLPNTQYF,TGTGCCAGTAGTCCCCGACTCCCAAATACGCAGTATTTT
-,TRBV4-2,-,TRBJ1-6,CASSQVQGTNSPLHF,TGTGCCAGCAGCCAGGTGCAGGGAACTAATTCACCCCTCCACTTT
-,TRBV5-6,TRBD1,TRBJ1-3,CASSLANRGMNSRRNTIYF,TGTGCCAGCAGCTTGGCGAACAGGGGGATGAACAGCCGTAGAAACACCATATATTTT
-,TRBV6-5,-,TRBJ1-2,CASSSAGVNYGYTF,TGTGCCAGCAGTTCGGCAGGGGTCAACTATGGCTACACCTTC
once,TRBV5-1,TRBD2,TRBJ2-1,CASSDSGGNNEQFF,TGCGCCAGCAGTGATAGCGGGGGTAACAATGAGCAGTTCTTC
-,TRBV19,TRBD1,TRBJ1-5,CAGGGTGAQPQHF,TGTGCCGGTGGCGGGACAGGGGCTCAGCCCCAGCATTTT
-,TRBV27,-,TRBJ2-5,CASSSTRILKTQYF,TGTGCCAGCTCATCTACGAGGATTTTAAAGACCCAGTACTTC
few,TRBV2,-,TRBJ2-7,CASQGAASGSYEQYF,TGTGCCAGCCAGGGGGCGGCTAGCGGTTCCTACGAGCAGTACTTC
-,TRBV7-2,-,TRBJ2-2,CASRTSLPGELFF,TGTGCCAGCAGGACTAGTCTACCGGGGGAGCTGTTTTTT
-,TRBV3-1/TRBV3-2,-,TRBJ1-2,CASSPSKRRYGYTF,TGTGCCAGCAGCCCCAGTAAGAGGAGGTATGGCTACACCTTC
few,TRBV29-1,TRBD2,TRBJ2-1,CSVELAGYNEQFF,TGCAGCGTTGAACTAGCGGGTTACAATGAGCAGTTCTTC
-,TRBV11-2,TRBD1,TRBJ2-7,CASSMKSGQGFDEQYF,TGTGCCAGCAGCATGAAGTCGGGACAGGGTTTCGACGAGCAGTACTTC
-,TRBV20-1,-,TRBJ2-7,CSARGEFKQYF,TGCAGTGCTAGAGGAGAGTTTAAGCAGTACTTC
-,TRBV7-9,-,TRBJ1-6,CASSLTNAESPLHF,TGTGCCAGCAGCTTAACCAACGCAGAATCACCCCTCCACTTT
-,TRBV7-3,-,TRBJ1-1,CASSRAGGGAGTEAFF,TGTGCCAGCAGCCGAGCCGGTGGGGGCGCGGGCACTGAAGCTTTCTTT
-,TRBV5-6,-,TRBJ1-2,CASSFETNYGYTF,TGTGCCAGCAGCTTCGAGACTAACTATGGCTACACCTTC
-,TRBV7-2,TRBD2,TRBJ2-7,CASTLALGGSSYEQYF,TGTGCCAGCACCCTTGCGCTAGGCGGGAGCTCCTACGAGCAGTACTTC
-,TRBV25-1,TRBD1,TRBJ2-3,CASTRGTGSTDTQYF,TGTGCCAGCACCCGCGGGACAGGAAGCACAGATACGCAGTATTTT
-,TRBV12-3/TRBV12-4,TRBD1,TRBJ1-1,CASSGTAGTEAFF,TGTGCCAGCAGTGGGACAGCTGGTACTGAAGCTTTCTTT
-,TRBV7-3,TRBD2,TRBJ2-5,CASSTGGSGGQETQYF,TGTGCCAGCAGCACAGGAGGGAGCGGGGGTCAAGAGACCCAGTACTTC
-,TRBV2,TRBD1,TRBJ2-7,CASKTLGDRSAYSYEQYF,TGTGCCAGCAAAACTTTGGGGGACAGGTCTGCCTACTCCTACGAGCAGTACTTC
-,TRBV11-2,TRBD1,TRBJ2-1,CASSSTGTGGFHEQFF,TGTGCCAGCAGCTCGACCGGGACAGGGGGCTTCCATGAGCAGTTCTTC
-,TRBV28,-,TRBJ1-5,CASSYLYSNQPQHF,TGTGCCAGCAGTTACCTCTATAGCAATCAGCCCCAGCATTTT
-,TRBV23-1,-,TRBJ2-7,CASSQSEREREVLYEQYF,TGCGCCAGCAGTCAATCCGAACGGGAGCGAGAGGTCCTCTACGAGCAGTACTTC
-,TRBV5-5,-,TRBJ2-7,CASSMGPSQFSYEQYF,TGTGCCAGCAGCATGGGCCCATCTCAGTTCTCCTACGAGCAGTACTTC
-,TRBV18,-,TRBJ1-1,CASSLSGGGNTEAFF,TGTGCCAGCTCACTGTCTGGGGGCGGGAACACTGAAGCTTTCTTT